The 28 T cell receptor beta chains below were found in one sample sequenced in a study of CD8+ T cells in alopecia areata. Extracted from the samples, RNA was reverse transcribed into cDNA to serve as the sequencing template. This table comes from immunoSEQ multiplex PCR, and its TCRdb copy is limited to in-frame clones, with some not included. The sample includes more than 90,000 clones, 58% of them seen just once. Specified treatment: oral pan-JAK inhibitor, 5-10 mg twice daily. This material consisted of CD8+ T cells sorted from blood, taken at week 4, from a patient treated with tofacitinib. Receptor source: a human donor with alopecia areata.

The CDR3 region has the DNA TGTGCCAGCTCGGACAGGGGATACGAGCAGTACTTC. It codes for CASSDRGYEQYF. The V gene is TRBV19, the J gene TRBJ2-7; 9 bases line up with TRBD1. The CDR3 is 12 residues long. V gave up 9 bases and J gave up 4 bases; unmatched junction bases: 4. Germline V gene lookup returns CDR1 LNHDA and CDR2 SQIVND (reference sequence). Full variable domain (missing parts from reference TRBV19 and TRBJ2-7): DGGITQSPKYLFRKEGQNVTLSCEQNLNHDAMYWYRQDPGQGLRLIYYSQIVNDFQKGDIAEGYSVSREKKESFPLTVTSAQKNPTAFYLCASSDRGYEQYFGPGTRLTVT.

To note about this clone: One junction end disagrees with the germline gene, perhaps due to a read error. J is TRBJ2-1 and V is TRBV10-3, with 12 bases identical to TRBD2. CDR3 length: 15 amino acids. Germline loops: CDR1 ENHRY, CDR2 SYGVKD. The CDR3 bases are TGTGCCAGCAGTGACTCTAGCGGGGGGGCCAATGAGCAGTTCTTC. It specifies CASSDSSGGANEQFF.

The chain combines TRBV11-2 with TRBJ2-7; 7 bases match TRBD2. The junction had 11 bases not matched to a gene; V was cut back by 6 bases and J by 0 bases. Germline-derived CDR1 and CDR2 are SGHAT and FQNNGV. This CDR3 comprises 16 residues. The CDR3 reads CASSPYASGTSYEQYF. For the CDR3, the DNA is TGTGCCAGCAGTCCATATGCGAGCGGGACCTCCTACGAGCAGTACTTC.

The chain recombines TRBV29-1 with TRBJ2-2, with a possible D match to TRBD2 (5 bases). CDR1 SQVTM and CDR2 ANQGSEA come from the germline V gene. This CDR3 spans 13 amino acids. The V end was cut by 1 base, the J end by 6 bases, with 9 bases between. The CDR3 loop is CSVEGGVAGELFF. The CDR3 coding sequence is TGCAGCGTTGAAGGGGGAGTCGCCGGGGAGCTGTTTTTT.

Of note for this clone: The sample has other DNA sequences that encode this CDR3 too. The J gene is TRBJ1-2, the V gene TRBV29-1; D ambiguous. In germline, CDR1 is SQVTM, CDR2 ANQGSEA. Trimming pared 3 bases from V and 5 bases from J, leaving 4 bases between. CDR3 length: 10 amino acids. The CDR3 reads CSVESYGYTF. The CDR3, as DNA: TGCAGCGTTGAGTCATATGGCTACACCTTC.

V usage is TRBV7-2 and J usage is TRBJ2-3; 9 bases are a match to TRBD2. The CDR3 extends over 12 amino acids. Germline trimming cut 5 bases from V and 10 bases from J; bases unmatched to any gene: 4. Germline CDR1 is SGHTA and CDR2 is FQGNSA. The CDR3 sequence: CASSPSGEAQYF. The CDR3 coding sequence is TGTGCCAGCAGCCCTAGCGGGGAGGCGCAGTATTTT.

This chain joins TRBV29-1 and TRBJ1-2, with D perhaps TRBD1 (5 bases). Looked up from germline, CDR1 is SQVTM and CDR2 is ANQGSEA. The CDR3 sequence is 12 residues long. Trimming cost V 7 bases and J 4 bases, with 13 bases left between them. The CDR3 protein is CSGALGVYGYTF. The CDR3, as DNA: TGCAGCGGTGCCTTAGGGGTCTATGGCTACACCTTC.

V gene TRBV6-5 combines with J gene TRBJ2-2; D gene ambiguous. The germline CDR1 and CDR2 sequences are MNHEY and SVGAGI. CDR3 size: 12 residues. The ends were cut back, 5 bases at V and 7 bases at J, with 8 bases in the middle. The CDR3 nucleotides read TGTGCCAGCAGTCGCCTTGACGGGGAGCTGTTTTTT. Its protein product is CASSRLDGELFF.

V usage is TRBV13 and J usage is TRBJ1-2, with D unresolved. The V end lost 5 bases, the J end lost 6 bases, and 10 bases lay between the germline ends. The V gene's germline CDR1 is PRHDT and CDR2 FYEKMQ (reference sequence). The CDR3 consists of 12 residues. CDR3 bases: TGTGCCAGCAGCACAGTCGGGAATGGCTACACCTTC. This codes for CASSTVGNGYTF.

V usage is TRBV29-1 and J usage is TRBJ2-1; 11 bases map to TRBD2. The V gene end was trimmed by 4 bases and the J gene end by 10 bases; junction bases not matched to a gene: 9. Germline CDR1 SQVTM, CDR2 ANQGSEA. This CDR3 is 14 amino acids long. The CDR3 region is CSVVMTSGAREQFF. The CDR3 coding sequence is TGCAGCGTTGTGATGACTAGCGGGGCCCGGGAGCAGTTCTTC.

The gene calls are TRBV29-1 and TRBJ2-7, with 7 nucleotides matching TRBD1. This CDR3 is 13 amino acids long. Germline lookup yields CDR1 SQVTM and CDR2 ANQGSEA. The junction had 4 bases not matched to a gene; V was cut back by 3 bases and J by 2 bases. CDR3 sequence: CSVDRTGAYEQYF. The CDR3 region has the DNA TGCAGCGTTGATCGGACAGGCGCCTACGAGCAGTACTTC.

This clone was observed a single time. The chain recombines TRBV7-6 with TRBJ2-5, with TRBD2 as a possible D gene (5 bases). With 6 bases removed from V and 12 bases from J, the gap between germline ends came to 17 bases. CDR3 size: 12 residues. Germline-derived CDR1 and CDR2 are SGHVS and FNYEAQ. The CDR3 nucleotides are TGTGCCAGCAGTTTGCCCCTGGAGGTGGAGTACTTC. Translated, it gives CASSLPLEVEYF. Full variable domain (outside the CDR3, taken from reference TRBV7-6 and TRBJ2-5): GAGVSQSPRYKVTKRGQDVALRCDPISGHVSLYWYRQALGQGPEFLTYFNYEAQQDKSGLPNDRFSAERPEGSISTLTIQRTEQRDSAMYRCASSLPLEVEYFGPGTRLLVL.

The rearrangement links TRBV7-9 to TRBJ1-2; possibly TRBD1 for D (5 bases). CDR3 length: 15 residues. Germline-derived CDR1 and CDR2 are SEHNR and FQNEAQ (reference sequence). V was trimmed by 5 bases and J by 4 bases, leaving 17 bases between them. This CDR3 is CASSPNAGLSYGYTF. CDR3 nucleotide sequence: TGTGCCAGCAGCCCCAACGCAGGGCTTAGCTATGGCTACACCTTC. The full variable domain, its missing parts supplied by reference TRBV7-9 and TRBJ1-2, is DTGVSQNPRHKITKRGQNVTFRCDPISEHNRLYWYRQTLGQGPEFLTYFQNEAQLEKSRLLSDRFSAERPKGSFSTLEIQRTEQGDSAMYLCASSPNAGLSYGYTFGSGTRLTVV.

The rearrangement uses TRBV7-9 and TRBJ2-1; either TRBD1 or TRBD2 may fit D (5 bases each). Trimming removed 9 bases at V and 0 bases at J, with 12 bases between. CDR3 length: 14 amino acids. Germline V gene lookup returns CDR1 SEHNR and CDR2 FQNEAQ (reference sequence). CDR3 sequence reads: CASYHGGSYNEQFF. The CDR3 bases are TGTGCCAGTTATCATGGGGGCTCCTACAATGAGCAGTTCTTC.

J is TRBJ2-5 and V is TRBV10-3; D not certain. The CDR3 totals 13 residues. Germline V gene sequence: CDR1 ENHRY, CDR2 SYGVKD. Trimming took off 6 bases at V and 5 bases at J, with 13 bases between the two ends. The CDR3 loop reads CAIRDNSEETQYF. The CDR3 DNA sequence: TGTGCCATCAGAGACAACTCAGAGGAGACCCAGTACTTC.

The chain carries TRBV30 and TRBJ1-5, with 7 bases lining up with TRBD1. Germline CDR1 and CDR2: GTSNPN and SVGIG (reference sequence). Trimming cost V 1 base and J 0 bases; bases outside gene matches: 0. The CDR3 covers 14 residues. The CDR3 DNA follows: TGTGCCTGGAGTGAGGGGGCTAGCAATCAGCCCCAGCATTTT. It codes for CAWSEGASNQPQHF.

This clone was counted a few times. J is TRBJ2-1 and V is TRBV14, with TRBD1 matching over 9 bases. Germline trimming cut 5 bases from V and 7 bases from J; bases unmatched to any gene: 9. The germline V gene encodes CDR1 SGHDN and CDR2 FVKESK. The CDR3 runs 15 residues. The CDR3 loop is CASSIRTGVWNEQFF. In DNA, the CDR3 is TGTGCCAGCAGCATACGGACAGGGGTTTGGAATGAGCAGTTCTTC.

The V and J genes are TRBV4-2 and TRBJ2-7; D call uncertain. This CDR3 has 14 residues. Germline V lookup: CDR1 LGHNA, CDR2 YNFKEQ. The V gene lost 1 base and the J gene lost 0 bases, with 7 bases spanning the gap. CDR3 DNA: TGTGCCAGCAGCCAAGGGACGTACTCCTACGAGCAGTACTTC. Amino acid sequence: CASSQGTYSYEQYF.

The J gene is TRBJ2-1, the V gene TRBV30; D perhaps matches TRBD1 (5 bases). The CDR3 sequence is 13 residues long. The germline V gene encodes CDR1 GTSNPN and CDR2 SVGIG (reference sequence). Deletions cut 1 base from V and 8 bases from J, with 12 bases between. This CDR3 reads CAWSDRYIDEQFF. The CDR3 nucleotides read TGTGCCTGGAGTGACAGGTATATCGATGAGCAGTTCTTC.

The CDR3 is CASSSGLGTDTQYF. The CDR3 DNA reads TGTGCCAGCAGCTCAGGACTAGGGACAGATACGCAGTATTTT. The chain has TRBV11-2 and TRBJ2-3, with 7 bases that match TRBD2. The CDR3 spans 14 residues. Per germline, CDR1 SGHAT and CDR2 FQNNGV. The V segment lost 4 bases and the J segment 3 bases; nucleotides outside the gene matches: 4.

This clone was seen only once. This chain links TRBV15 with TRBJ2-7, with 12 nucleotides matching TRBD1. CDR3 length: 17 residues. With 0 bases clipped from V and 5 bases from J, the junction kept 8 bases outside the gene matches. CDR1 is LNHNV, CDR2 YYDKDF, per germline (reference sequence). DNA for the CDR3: TGTGCCACCAGCAGAGATAAGGGGGACAGGGGGCCCCACGAGCAGTACTTC. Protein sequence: CATSRDKGDRGPHEQYF.

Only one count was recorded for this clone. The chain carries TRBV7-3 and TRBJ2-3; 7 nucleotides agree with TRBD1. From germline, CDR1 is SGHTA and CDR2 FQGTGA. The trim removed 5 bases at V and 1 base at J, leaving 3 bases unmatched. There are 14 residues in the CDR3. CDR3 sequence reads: CASSPGQGTDTQYF. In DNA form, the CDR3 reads TGTGCCAGCAGCCCCGGACAGGGCACAGATACGCAGTATTTT.

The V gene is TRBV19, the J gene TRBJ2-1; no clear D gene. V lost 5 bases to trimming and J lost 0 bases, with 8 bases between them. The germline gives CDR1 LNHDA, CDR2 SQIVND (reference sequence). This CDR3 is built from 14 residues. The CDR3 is CASSYPSSYNEQFF. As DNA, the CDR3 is TGTGCCAGTAGTTATCCGAGCTCCTACAATGAGCAGTTCTTC.

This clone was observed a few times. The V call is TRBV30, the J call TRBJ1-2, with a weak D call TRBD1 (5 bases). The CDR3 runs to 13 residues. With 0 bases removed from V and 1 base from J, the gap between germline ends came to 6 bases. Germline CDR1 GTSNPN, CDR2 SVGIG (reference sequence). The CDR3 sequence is CAWSVGVNYGYTF. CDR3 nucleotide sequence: TGTGCCTGGAGTGTAGGGGTTAACTATGGCTACACCTTC.

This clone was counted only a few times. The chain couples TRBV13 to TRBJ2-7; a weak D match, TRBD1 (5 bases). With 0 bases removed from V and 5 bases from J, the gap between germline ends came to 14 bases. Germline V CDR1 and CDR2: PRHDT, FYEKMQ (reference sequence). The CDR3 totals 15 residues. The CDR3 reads CASSLGDTAYDEQYF. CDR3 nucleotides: TGTGCCAGCAGCTTAGGGGACACTGCTTATGACGAGCAGTACTTC. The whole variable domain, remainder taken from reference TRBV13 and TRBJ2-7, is AAGVIQSPRHLIKEKRETATLKCYPIPRHDTVYWYQQGPGQDPQFLISFYEKMQSDKGSIPDRFSAQQFSDYHSELNMSSLELGDSALYFCASSLGDTAYDEQYFGPGTRLTVT.

CDR3: CASSLLQGLETQYF. CDR3 coding DNA: TGTGCCAGCAGCTTACTTCAGGGGTTGGAGACCCAGTACTTC. The J gene is TRBJ2-5, the V gene TRBV7-9, with D perhaps TRBD1 (6 bases). Germline assignment: CDR1 SEHNR and CDR2 FQNEAQ (reference sequence). The CDR3 is 14 residues long. The germline V and J ends were trimmed by 2 bases and 5 bases, with 12 bases remaining between them.

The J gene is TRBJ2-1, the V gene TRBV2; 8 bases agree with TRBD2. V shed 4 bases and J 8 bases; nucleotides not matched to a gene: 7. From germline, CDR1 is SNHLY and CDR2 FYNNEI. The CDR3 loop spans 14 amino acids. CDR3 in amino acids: CASSVIAGKDEQFF. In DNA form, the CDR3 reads TGTGCCAGCAGTGTAATAGCGGGGAAAGATGAGCAGTTCTTC.

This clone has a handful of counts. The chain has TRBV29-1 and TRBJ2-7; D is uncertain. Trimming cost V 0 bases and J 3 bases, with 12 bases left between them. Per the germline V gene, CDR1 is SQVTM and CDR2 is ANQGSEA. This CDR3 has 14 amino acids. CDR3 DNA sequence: TGCAGCGTTGAAGATCCTAAAAGGCGCTACGAGCAGTACTTC. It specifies CSVEDPKRRYEQYF.